The following is a TCR beta chain sequence with its context. Its cognate antigen is unknown. Only in-frame clones appear in the TCRdb table, and some are missing; sequencing was by immunoSEQ multiplex PCR. The sample carries roughly 99,000 clones, about 90% recorded once. In germline, CDR1 is MDHEN, CDR2 SYDVKM. This CDR3 is built from 15 residues. V gave up 5 bases and J gave up 1 base, with 12 bases separating them. The record originates from a study of T cell responses to AZD1222 COVID-19 vaccine. General study findings and limits: Repertoires were sampled only after the peak T cell response. White British people made up most donors, females outnumbered males, and clonal diversity was possibly underestimated. Regions 160-218 and 743-854 dominated among vaccine-associated CD4 TCRs spanning spike.

The material was peripheral blood, obtained on day 0 of AZD1222 vaccination. The receptor comes from an adult in good health. This rearrangement joins TRBV28 to TRBJ2-1, with TRBD1 as a possible D gene (5 bases). CDR3 sequence reads: CASSLQGHSYNEQFF. The CDR3 nucleotides are TGTGCCAGCAGTCTGCAGGGCCATTCCTACAATGAGCAGTTCTTC.